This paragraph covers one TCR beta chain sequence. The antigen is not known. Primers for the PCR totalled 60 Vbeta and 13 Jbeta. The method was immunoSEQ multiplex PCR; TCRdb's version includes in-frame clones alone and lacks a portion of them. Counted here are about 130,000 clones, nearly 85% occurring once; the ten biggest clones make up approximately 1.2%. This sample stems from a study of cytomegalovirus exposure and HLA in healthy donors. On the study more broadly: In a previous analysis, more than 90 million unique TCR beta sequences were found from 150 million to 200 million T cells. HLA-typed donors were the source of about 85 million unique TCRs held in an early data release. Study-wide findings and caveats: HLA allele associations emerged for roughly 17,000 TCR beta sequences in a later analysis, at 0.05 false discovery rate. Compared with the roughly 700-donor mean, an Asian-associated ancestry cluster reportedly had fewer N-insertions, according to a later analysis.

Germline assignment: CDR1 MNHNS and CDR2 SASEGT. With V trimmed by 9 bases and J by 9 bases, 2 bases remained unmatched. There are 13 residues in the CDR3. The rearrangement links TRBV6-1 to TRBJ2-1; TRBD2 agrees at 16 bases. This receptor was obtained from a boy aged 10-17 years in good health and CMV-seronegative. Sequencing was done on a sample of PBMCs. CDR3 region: CASGTSGRAEQFF. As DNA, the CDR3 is TGTGCCAGTGGGACTAGCGGGAGGGCTGAGCAGTTCTTC.